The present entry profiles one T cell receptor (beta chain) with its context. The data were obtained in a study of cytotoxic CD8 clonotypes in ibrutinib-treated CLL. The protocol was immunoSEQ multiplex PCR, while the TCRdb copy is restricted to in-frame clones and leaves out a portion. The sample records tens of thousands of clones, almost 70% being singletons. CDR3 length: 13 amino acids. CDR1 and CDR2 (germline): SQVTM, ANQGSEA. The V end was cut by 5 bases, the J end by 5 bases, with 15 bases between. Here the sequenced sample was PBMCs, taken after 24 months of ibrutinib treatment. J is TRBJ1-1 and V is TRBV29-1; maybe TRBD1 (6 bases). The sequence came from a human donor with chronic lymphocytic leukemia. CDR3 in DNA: TGCAGCGTTCGACCGGGCCAGGGGACTGAAGCTTTCTTT. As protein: CSVRPGQGTEAFF.